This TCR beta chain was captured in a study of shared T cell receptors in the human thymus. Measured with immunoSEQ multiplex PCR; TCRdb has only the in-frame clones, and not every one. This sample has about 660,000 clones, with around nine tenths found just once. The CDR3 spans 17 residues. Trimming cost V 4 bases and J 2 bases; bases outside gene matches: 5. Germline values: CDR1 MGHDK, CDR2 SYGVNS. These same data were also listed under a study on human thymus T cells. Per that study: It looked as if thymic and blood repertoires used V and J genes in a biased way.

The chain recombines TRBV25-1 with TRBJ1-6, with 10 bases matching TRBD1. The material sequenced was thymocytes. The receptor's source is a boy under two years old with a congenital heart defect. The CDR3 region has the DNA TGTGCCAGCAGTGGGACAGGGGGGGACGCCTATAATTCACCCCTCCACTTT. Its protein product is CASSGTGGDAYNSPLHF.